Presented here are 17 T cell receptor beta chains from one specimen sequenced in a study of cytomegalovirus exposure and HLA in healthy donors. Assay used: immunoSEQ multiplex PCR; TCRdb lists only in-frame clones, some missing. The sample lists under 85,000 clones, almost 95% occurring once. The specimen sequenced was PBMCs. All receptors derive from a man younger than 35 in good health and CMV-seropositive.

V gene TRBV18 combines with J gene TRBJ2-7, with a weak D call TRBD2 (5 bases). Germline V gives CDR1 KGHSH, CDR2 LQKENI. V was pared by 4 bases and J by 1 base, with 11 bases between. CDR3 size: 14 residues. CDR3 sequence: CASSRRETSYEQYF. CDR3 DNA: TGTGCCAGCTCACGCCGGGAAACGTCCTACGAGCAGTACTTC.

The chain links TRBV28 to TRBJ1-4, with 9 bases lining up with TRBD1. Germline values: CDR1 MDHEN, CDR2 SYDVKM. The CDR3 contains 17 residues. V was pared by 4 bases and J by 5 bases, with 11 bases of the junction left unmatched. CDR3 region: CASSSVPGQGWNEKLFF. The CDR3 region has the DNA TGTGCCAGCAGTTCCGTCCCGGGACAGGGCTGGAATGAAAAACTGTTTTTT.

CDR3 sequence: CASSFGGTVWNTEAFF. CDR3 sequence (DNA): TGTGCCAGCAGTTTCGGGGGGACCGTGTGGAACACTGAAGCTTTCTTT. The chain joins TRBV28 to TRBJ1-1, with D perhaps TRBD1 (5 bases). V lost 3 bases and J 1 base, leaving 15 bases between the germline ends. There are 16 residues in the CDR3. Germline-derived CDR1 and CDR2 are MDHEN and SYDVKM.

The rearrangement links TRBV27 to TRBJ1-5, with 9 bases matching TRBD1. The CDR3 sequence is 12 residues long. With V trimmed by 4 bases and J by 11 bases, 3 bases remained unmatched. The germline CDR1 and CDR2 sequences are MNHEY and SMNVEV (reference sequence). The CDR3 DNA reads TGTGCCAGCAGTTCACAGGGGGCGGCCCAGCATTTT. Protein: CASSSQGAAQHF.

The chain combines TRBV7-3 with TRBJ1-1; D not certain. V lost 5 bases and J lost 4, with 11 bases in between. This CDR3 has 13 amino acids. Germline CDR1 and CDR2: SGHTA and FQGTGA. The CDR3 coding sequence is TGTGCCAGCAGCGAGATCGAGGGCACTGAAGCTTTCTTT. It yields the protein CASSEIEGTEAFF.

This clone is a singleton in its sample. The rearrangement uses TRBV9 and TRBJ2-3; 9 nucleotides align to TRBD2. The CDR3 sequence is 15 residues long. Germline CDR1 and CDR2: SGDLS and YYNGEE. Unmatched junction bases numbered 4, after V lost 0 bases and J lost 5 bases. The CDR3 reads CASSVEAGGLDTQYF. The DNA for the CDR3 is TGTGCCAGCAGCGTAGAGGCGGGAGGGCTAGATACGCAGTATTTT.

This clone has more than one count but fewer than ten. This sequence joins TRBV27 and TRBJ2-7; D gene unclear. Per germline, CDR1 MNHEY and CDR2 SMNVEV (reference sequence). The V gene lost 5 bases and the J gene lost 3 bases, with 8 bases spanning the gap. This CDR3 region has 12 residues. CDR3 nucleotides: TGTGCCAGCAGTCTTTCAGGCTACGAGCAGTACTTC. This encodes CASSLSGYEQYF.

This clone was observed a handful of times. V and J are TRBV6-6 and TRBJ1-5; possible D gene TRBD1, 5 bases. The CDR3 covers 16 residues. Trimming removed 11 bases from V and 1 base from J, with 21 bases in between. In germline, CDR1 is MNHNY, CDR2 SVGAGI (reference sequence). This chain's CDR3 is CAAGGGFDGSNQPQHF. In DNA, the CDR3 is TGTGCCGCCGGGGGGGGGTTTGATGGGAGCAATCAGCCCCAGCATTTT.

This sequence joins TRBV5-1 and TRBJ2-7, with D tentatively TRBD1 (5 bases). Germline CDR1 is SGHRS and CDR2 is YFSETQ. V dropped 4 bases and J dropped 3 bases, with 8 bases sitting between them. The length of the CDR3 is 12 residues. The CDR3 sequence: CASSRDSYEQYF. As DNA, the CDR3 is TGCGCCAGCAGCCGAGACAGCTACGAGCAGTACTTC.

V usage is TRBV5-1 and J usage is TRBJ2-1, with D possibly TRBD2 on 6 matching bases. Germline V CDR1 and CDR2: SGHRS, YFSETQ. This CDR3 region has 14 residues. V lost 4 bases to trimming and J lost 8 bases, with 16 bases between them. The CDR3 spells CASSAGSGGDEQFF. The CDR3 coding sequence is TGCGCCAGCAGCGCGGGGAGCGGCGGGGATGAGCAGTTCTTC.

The chain employs TRBV28 and TRBJ2-3, with no clear D. Trimming removed 4 bases from V and 6 bases from J, with 8 bases in between. In germline, CDR1 is MDHEN, CDR2 SYDVKM. The CDR3 totals 12 residues. The CDR3 bases are TGTGCCAGCAGTTCTAGTGCTGATACGCAGTATTTT. Its protein is CASSSSADTQYF.

The rearrangement links TRBV7-2 to TRBJ2-3, with 14 bases identical to TRBD2. The J segment lost 5 bases and the V segment lost 6 bases, leaving 4 bases of the junction unmatched. This CDR3 contains 15 residues. Germline values: CDR1 SGHTA, CDR2 FQGNSA. CDR3 protein: CASRGGLAGVDTQYF. CDR3 DNA sequence: TGTGCCAGCAGAGGGGGACTAGCGGGAGTAGATACGCAGTATTTT.

This chain joins TRBV2 and TRBJ1-1, with D uncertain. The V end lost 1 base, the J end lost 7 bases, and 7 bases lay between the germline ends. Germline lookup yields CDR1 SNHLY and CDR2 FYNNEI. The CDR3 has 12 amino acids. DNA of the CDR3: TGTGCCAGCAGTGAAGGTATAGTTGAAGCTTTCTTT. Protein product: CASSEGIVEAFF.

The chain joins TRBV27 to TRBJ2-7; 10 bases line up with TRBD2. The CDR3 sequence is 16 residues long. CDR1 and CDR2 (germline): MNHEY, SMNVEV (reference sequence). V was pared by 5 bases and J by 10 bases, with 17 bases of the junction left unmatched. The DNA for the CDR3 is TGTGCCAGCAGTATGCTGACTAGCGGGTTGGGAGGCCGACAGTACTTC. It is translated as CASSMLTSGLGGRQYF.

This clone was observed a single time. Other DNA sequences within the sample encode an identical CDR3. The chain uses TRBV5-1 and TRBJ2-3; D uncertain. The CDR3 loop spans 12 amino acids. V was trimmed by 0 bases and J by 6 bases, leaving 5 bases between them. In germline, CDR1 is SGHRS, CDR2 YFSETQ. For the CDR3, the DNA is TGCGCCAGCAGCTTGGACGGGGATACGCAGTATTTT. Its protein is CASSLDGDTQYF. The full variable domain, with the rest looked up from reference TRBV5-1 and TRBJ2-3, is KAGVTQTPRYLIKTRGQQVTLSCSPISGHRSVSWYQQTPGQGLQFLFEYFSETQRNKGNFPGRFSGRQFSNSRSEMNVSTLELGDSALYLCASSLDGDTQYFGPGTRLTVL.

This clone was seen just once. The V and J genes are TRBV21-1 and TRBJ1-2; the table's D call, TRBD1, has no DNA check behind it. TRBV21-1 is a pseudogene. This CDR3 region has 13 residues. CDR3 in amino acids: CASSPTVNYGYTF. The DNA for the CDR3 is TGTGCCAGCAGCCCAACAGTTAACTATGGCTACACCTTC.

This chain connects TRBV30 to TRBJ2-1; 7 bases agree with TRBD2. J was trimmed by 3 bases and V by 3 bases; bases with no gene match: 2. This CDR3 has 13 amino acids. Germline lookup yields CDR1 GTSNPN and CDR2 SVGIG (reference sequence). CDR3 DNA sequence: TGTGCCTGGAGGACTAGCAGCTACAATGAGCAGTTCTTC. It translates to CAWRTSSYNEQFF.